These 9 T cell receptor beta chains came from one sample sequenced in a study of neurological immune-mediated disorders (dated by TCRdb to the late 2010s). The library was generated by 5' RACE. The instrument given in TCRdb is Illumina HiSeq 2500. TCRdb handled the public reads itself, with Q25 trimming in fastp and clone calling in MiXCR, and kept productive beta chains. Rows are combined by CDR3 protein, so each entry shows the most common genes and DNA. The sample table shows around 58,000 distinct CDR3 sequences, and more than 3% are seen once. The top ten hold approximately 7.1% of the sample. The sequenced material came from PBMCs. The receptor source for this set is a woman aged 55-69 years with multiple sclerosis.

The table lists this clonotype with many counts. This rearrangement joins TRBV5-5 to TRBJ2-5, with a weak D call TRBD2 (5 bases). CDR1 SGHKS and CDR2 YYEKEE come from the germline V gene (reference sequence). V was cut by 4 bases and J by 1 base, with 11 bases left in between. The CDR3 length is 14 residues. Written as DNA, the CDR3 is TGTGCCAGCAGCATCGCGGGCCCCCAAGAGACCCAGTACTTC. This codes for CASSIAGPQETQYF.

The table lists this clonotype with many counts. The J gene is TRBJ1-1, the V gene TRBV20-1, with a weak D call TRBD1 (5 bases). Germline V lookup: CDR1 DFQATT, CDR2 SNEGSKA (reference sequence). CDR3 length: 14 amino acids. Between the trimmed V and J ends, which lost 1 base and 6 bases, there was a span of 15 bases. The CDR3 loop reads CSARGFQGSPEAFF. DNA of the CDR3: TGCAGTGCTAGAGGGTTTCAGGGATCTCCTGAAGCTTTCTTT.

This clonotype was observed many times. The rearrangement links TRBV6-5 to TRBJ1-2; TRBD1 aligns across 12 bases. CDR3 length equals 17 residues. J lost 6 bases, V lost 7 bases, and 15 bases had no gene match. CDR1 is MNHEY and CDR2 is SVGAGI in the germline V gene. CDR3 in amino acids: CASNSGTGGAIGHGYTF. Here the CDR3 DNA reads TGTGCCAGCAACTCCGGGACAGGGGGCGCGATAGGCCATGGCTACACCTTC.

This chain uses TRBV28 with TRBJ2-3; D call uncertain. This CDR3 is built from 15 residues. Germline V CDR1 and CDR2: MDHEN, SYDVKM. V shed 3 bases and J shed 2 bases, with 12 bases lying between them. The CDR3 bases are TGTGCCAGCAGTTTCCCGATGTCGCTCACAGATACGCAGTATTTT. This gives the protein CASSFPMSLTDTQYF.

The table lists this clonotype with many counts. CDR3 nucleotides: TGCGCCAGCAGCCCGGCCTACCCGGGCCCCACCTACGAGCAGTACTTC. This sequence encodes CASSPAYPGPTYEQYF. The rearrangement joins TRBV4-3 to TRBJ2-7; D remains unclear. V lost 4 bases, J lost 2 bases, and 18 bases lay in between. The CDR3 spans 16 residues. The V gene's germline CDR1 is LGHNA and CDR2 YSLEER.

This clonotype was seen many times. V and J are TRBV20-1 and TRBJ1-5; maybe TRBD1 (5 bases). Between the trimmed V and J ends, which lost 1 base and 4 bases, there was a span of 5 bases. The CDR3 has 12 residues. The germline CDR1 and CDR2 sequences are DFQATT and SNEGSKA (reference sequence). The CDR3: CSARAGNQPQHF. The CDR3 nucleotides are TGCAGTGCTAGAGCAGGGAATCAGCCCCAGCATTTT.

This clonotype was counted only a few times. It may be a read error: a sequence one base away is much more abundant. The CDR3 reads CAISAGARDQPQNF. The CDR3 DNA follows: TGTGCCATCAGTGCAGGGGCAAGGGATCAGCCCCAGAATTTT. The chain recombines TRBV10-3 with TRBJ1-5, with TRBD1 as a possible D gene (6 bases). Germline CDR1 reads ENHRY; CDR2 reads SYGVKD. This CDR3 spans 14 amino acids.

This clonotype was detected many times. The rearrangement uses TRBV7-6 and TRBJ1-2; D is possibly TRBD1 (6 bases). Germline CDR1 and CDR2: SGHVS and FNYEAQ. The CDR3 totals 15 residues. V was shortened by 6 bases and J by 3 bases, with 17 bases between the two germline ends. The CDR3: CASRLGRGLDYGYTF. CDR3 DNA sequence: TGTGCCAGCAGGCTTGGTCGGGGGCTAGACTATGGCTACACCTTC.

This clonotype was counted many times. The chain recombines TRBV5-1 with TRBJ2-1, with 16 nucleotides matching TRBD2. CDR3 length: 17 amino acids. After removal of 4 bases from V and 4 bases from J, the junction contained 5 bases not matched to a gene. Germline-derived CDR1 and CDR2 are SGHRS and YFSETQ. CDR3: CASSIPGLAGGYNEQFF. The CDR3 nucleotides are TGCGCCAGCAGCATCCCGGGACTAGCGGGAGGGTACAATGAGCAGTTCTTC. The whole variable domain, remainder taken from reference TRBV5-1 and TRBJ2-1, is KAGVTQTPRYLIKTRGQQVTLSCSPISGHRSVSWYQQTPGQGLQFLFEYFSETQRNKGNFPGRFSGRQFSNSRSEMNVSTLELGDSALYLCASSIPGLAGGYNEQFFGPGTRLTVL.